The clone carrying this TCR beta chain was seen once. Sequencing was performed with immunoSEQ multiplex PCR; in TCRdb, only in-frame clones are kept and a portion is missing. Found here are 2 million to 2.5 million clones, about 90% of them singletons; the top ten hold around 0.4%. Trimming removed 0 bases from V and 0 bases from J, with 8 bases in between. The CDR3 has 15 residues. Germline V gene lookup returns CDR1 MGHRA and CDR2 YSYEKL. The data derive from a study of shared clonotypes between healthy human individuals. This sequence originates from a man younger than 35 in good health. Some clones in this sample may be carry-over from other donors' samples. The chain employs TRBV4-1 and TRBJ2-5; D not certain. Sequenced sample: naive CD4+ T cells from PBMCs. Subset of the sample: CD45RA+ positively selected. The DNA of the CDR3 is TGCGCCAGCAGCCAAGAACAGACTTACCAAGAGACCCAGTACTTC. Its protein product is CASSQEQTYQETQYF.